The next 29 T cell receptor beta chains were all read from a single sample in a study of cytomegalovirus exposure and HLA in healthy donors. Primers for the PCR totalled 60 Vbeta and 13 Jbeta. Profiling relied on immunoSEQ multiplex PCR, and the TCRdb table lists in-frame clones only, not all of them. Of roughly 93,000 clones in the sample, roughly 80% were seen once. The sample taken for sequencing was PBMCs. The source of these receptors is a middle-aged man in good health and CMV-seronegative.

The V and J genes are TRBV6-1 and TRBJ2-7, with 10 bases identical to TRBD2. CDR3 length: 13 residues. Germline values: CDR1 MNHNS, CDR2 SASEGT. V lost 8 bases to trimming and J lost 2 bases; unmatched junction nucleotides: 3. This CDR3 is CASVAGGAYEQYF. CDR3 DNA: TGTGCCAGCGTAGCGGGGGGTGCCTACGAGCAGTACTTC.

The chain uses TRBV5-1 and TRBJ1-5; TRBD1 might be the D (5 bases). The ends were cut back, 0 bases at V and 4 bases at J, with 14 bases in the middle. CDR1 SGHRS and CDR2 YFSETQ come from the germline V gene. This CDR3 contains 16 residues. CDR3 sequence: CASSLENRQPNQPQHF. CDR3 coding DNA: TGCGCCAGCAGCTTGGAAAACCGACAGCCTAATCAGCCCCAGCATTTT.

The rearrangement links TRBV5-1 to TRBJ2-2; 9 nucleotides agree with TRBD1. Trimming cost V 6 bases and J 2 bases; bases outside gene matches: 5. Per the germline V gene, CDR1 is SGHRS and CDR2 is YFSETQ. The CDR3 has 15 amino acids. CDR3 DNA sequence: TGCGCCAGCACTTTACAGGGGGCAAACACCGGGGAGCTGTTTTTT. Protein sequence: CASTLQGANTGELFF.

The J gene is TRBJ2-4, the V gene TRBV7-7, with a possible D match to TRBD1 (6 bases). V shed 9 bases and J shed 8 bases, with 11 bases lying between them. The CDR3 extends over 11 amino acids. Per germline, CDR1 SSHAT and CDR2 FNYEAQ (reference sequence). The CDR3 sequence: CARKTGHIQYF. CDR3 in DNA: TGTGCCAGAAAGACAGGACACATTCAGTACTTC. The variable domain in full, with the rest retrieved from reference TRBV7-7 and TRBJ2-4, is GAGVSQSPRYKVTKRGQDVTLRCDPISSHATLYWYQQALGQGPEFLTYFNYEAQPDKSGLPSDRFSAERPEGSISTLTIQRTEQRDSAMYRCARKTGHIQYFGAGTRLSVL.

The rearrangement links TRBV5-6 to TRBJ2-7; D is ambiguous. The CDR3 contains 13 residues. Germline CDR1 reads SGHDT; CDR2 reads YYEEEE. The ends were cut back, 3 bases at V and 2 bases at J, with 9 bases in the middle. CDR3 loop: CASSSEDTYEQYF. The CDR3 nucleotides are TGTGCCAGCAGCTCAGAAGATACCTACGAGCAGTACTTC.

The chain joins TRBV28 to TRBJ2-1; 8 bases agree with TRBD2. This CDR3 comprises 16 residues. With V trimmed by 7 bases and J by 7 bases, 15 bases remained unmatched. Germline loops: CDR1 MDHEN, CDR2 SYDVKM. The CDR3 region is CASISSPGGPSNEQFF. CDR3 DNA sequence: TGTGCCAGCATCTCTTCTCCGGGGGGGCCTTCGAATGAGCAGTTCTTC. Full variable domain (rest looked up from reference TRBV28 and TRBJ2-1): DVKVTQSSRYLVKRTGEKVFLECVQDMDHENMFWYRQDPGLGLRLIYFSYDVKMKEKGDIPEGYSVSREKKERFSLILESASTNQTSMYLCASISSPGGPSNEQFFGPGTRLTVL.

Here the CDR3 reads CASRAGTGGREQYF. In nucleotides, the CDR3 is TGTGCCAGCAGAGCCGGGACAGGGGGCCGGGAGCAGTACTTC. The chain carries TRBV6-5 and TRBJ2-5; 12 bases match TRBD1. With 6 bases clipped from V and 11 bases from J, the junction kept 10 bases outside the gene matches. The CDR3 loop spans 14 amino acids. From germline, CDR1 is MNHEY and CDR2 SVGAGI.

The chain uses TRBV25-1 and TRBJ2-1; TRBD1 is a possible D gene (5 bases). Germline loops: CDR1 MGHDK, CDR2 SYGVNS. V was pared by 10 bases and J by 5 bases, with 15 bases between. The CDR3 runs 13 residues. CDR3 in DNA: TGTGCCATCCAGGGTGAAGCAAACAATGAGCAGTTCTTC. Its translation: CAIQGEANNEQFF.

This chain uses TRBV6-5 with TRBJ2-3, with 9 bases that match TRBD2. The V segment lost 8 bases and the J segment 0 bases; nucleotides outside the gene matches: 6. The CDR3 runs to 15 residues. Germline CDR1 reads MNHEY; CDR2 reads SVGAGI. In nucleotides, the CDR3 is TGTGCCAGCCGGAAAAGCGGGGGGAGCACAGATACGCAGTATTTT. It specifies CASRKSGGSTDTQYF.

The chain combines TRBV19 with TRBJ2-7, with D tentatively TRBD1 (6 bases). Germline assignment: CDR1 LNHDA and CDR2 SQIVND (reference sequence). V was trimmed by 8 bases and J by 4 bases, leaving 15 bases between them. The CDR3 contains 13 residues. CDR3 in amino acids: CASGATGFYEQYF. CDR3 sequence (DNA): TGTGCCAGTGGCGCCACAGGGTTTTACGAGCAGTACTTC.

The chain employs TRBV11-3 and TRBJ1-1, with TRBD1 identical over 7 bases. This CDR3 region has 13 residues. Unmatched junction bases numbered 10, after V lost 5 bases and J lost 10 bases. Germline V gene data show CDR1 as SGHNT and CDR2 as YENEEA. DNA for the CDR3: TGTGCCAGCAGCGCGACAGGGTCTTCGGCAGCTTTCTTT. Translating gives CASSATGSSAAFF.

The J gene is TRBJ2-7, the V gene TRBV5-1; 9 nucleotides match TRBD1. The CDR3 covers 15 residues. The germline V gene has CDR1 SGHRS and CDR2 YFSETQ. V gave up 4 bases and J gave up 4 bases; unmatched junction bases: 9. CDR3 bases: TGCGCCAGCAGCCGTGGGGACAGGGATCTATACGAGCAGTACTTC. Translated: CASSRGDRDLYEQYF. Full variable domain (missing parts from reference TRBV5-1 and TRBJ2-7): KAGVTQTPRYLIKTRGQQVTLSCSPISGHRSVSWYQQTPGQGLQFLFEYFSETQRNKGNFPGRFSGRQFSNSRSEMNVSTLELGDSALYLCASSRGDRDLYEQYFGPGTRLTVT.

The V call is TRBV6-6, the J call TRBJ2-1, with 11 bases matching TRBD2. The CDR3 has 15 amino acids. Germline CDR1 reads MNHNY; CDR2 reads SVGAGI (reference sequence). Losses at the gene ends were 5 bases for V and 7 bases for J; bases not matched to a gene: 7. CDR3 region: CASSNLAGGGNEQFF. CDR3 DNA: TGTGCCAGCAGTAACCTAGCGGGGGGAGGGAATGAGCAGTTCTTC.

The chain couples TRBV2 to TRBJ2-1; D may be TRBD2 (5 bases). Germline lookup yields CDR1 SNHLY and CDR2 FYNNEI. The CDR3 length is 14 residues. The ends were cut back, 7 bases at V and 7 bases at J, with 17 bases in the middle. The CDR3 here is CASTLTGKQNEQFF. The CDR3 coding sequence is TGTGCCAGCACTCTTACCGGGAAACAAAATGAGCAGTTCTTC.

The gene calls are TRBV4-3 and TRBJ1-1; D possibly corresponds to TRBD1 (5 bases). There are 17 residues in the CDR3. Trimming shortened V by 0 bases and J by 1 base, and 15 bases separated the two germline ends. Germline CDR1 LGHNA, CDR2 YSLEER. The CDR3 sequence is CASSQEASGVWNTEAFF. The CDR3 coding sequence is TGCGCCAGCAGCCAAGAAGCTTCGGGGGTCTGGAACACTGAAGCTTTCTTT.

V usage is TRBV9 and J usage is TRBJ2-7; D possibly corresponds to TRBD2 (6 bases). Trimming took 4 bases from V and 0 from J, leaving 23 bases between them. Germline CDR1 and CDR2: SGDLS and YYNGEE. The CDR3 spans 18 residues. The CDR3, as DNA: TGTGCCAGCAGCCCCACACCGCTATCTAGCGACTACTCCTACGAGCAGTACTTC. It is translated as CASSPTPLSSDYSYEQYF.

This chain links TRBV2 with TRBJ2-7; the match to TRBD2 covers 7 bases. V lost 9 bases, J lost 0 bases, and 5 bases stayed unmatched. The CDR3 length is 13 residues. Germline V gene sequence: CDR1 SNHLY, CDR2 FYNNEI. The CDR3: CARRGGNSYEQYF. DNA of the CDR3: TGTGCCAGACGCGGGGGTAACTCCTACGAGCAGTACTTC.

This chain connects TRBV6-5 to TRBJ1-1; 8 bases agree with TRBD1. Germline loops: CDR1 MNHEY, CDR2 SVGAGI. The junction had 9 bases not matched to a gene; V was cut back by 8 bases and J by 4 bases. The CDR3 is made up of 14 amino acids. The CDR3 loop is CASRIFDRGTEAFF. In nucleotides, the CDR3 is TGTGCCAGCCGAATCTTCGACAGGGGCACTGAAGCTTTCTTT.

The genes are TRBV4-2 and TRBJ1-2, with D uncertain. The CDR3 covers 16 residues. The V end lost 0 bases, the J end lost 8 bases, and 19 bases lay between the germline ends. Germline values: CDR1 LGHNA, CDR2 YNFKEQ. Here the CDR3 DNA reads TGTGCCAGCAGCCAAGATCGGAACACCCTGTGGCGGGGCTACACCTTC. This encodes CASSQDRNTLWRGYTF.

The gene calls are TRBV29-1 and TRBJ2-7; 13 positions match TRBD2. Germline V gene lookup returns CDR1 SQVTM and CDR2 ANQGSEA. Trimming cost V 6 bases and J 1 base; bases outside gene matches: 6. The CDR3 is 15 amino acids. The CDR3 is CSVFGTSGDSYEQYF. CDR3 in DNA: TGCAGCGTCTTCGGGACTAGCGGGGATTCCTACGAGCAGTACTTC.

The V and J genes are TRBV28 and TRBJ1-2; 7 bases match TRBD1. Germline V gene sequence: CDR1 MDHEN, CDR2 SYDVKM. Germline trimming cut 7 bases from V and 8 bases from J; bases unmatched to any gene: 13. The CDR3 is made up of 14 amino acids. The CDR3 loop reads CASTRAGTDGGYTF. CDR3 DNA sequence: TGTGCCAGCACTAGAGCCGGGACAGACGGAGGCTACACCTTC.

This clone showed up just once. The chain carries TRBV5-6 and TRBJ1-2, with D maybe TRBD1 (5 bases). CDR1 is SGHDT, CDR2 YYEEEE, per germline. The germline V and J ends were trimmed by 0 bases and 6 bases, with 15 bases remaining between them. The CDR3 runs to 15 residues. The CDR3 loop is CASSLGTLKGDGYTF. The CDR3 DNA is TGTGCCAGCAGCTTGGGTACCCTTAAAGGGGATGGCTACACCTTC.

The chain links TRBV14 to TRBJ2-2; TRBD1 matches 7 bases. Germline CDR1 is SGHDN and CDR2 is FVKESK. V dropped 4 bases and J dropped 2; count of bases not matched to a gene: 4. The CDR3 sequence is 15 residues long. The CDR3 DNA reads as TGTGCCAGCAGCCTCTGGACAGGAAACACCGGGGAGCTGTTTTTT. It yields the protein CASSLWTGNTGELFF.

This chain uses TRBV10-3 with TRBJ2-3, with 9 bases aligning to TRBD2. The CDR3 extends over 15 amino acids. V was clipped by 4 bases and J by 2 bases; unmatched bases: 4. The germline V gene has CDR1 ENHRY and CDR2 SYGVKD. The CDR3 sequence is CAISGKRGVTDTQYF. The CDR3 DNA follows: TGTGCCATCAGTGGAAAGCGGGGGGTCACAGATACGCAGTATTTT.

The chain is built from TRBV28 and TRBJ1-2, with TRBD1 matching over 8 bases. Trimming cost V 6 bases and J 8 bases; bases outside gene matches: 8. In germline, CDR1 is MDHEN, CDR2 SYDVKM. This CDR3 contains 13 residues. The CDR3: CASRPPRGQGYTF. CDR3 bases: TGTGCCAGCAGACCCCCCAGGGGGCAAGGCTACACCTTC.

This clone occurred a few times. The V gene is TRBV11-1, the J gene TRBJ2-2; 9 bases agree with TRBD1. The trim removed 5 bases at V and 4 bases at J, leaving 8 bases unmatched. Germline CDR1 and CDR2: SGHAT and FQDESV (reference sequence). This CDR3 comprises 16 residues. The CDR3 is CASSTTGTGPTGELFF. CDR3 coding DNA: TGTGCCAGCAGCACAACCGGGACAGGGCCCACCGGGGAGCTGTTTTTT.

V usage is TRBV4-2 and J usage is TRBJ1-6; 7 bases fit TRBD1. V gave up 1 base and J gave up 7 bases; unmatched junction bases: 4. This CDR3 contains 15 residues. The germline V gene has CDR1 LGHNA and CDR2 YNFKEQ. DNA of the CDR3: TGTGCCAGCAGCCAAGGCGACAGGGTCAATTCACCCCTCCACTTT. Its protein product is CASSQGDRVNSPLHF.

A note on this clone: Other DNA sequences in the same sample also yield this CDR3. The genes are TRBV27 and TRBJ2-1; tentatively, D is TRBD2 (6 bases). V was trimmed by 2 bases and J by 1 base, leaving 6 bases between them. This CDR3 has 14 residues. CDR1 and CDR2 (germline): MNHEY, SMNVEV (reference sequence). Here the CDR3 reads CASSLGGSYNEQFF. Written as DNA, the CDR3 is TGTGCCAGCAGTTTAGGGGGGTCCTACAATGAGCAGTTCTTC.

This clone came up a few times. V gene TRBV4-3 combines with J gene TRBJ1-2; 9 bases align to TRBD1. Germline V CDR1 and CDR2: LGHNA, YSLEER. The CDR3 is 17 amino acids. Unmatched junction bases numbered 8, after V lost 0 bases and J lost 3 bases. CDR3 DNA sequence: TGCGCCAGCAGCCAAGATCTCCCCGGACAGGGGTACTATGGCTACACCTTC. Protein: CASSQDLPGQGYYGYTF.